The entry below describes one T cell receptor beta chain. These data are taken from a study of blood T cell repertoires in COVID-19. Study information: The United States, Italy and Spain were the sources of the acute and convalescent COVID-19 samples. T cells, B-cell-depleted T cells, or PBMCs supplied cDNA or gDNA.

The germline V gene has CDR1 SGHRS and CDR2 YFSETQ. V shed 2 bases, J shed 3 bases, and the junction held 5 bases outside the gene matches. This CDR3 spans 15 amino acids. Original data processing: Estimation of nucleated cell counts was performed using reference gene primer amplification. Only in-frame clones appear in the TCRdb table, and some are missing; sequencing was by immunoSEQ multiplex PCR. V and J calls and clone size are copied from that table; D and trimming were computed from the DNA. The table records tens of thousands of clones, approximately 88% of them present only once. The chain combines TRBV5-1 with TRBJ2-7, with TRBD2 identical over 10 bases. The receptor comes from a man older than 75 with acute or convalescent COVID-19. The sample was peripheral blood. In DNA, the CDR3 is TGCGCCAGCAGCTTCGGGACTAGCGCTAGCTACGAGCAGTACTTC. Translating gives CASSFGTSASYEQYF.